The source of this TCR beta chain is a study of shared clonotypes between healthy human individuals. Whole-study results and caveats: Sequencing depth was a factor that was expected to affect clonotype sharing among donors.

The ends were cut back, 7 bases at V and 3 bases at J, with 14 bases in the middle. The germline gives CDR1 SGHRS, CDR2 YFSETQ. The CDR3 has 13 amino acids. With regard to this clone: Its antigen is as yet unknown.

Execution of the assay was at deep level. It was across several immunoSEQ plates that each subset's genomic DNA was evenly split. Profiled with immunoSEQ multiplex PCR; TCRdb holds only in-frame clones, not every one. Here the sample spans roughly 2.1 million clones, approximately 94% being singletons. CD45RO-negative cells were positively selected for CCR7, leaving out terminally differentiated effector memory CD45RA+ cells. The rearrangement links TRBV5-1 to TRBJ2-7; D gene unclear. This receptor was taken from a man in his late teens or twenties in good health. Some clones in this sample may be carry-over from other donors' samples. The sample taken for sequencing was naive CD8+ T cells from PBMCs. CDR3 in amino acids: CASSIHPGYEQYF. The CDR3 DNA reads TGCGCCAGCTCGATACACCCAGGCTACGAGCAGTACTTC.